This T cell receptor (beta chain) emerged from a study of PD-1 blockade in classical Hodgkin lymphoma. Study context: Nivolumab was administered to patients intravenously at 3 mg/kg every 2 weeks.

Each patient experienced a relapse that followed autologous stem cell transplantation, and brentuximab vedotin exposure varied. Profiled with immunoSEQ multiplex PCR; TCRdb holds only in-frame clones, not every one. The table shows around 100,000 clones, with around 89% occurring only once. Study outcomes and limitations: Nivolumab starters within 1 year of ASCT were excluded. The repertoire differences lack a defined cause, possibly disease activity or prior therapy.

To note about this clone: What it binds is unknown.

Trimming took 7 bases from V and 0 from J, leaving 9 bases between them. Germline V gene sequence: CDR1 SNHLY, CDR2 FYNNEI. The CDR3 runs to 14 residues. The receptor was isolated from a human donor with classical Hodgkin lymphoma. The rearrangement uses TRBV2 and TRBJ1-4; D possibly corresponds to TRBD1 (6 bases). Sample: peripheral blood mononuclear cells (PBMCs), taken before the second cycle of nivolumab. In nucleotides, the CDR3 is TGTGCCAGCATGGAGGGGGCAACTAATGAAAAACTGTTTTTT. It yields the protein CASMEGATNEKLFF.